This T cell receptor beta chain was identified in a study of post-analysis software for immune sequencing data. For the study at large: Clinical courses comprised relapsing-remitting, secondary progressive and progressive-relapsing multiple sclerosis.

The TCR beta cDNA libraries contained unique molecular identifiers. MiXCR, run by TCRdb on the PCR reads, gives a single entry per CDR3 protein. The sample lists 600,000 to 750,000 distinct CDR3 sequences, approximately 60% occurring once. In the case of this clonotype: The antigen remains undetermined.

From germline, CDR1 is SGHRS and CDR2 YFSETQ. V was trimmed by 0 bases and J by 5 bases, leaving 9 bases between them. The CDR3 has 14 amino acids. The study, taken as a whole, reports: The five TRBV segments detected at higher frequency in patients than in controls included TRBV5-6, TRBV5-1 and TRBV20-1.

Sample: blood. This rearrangement joins TRBV5-1 to TRBJ2-1; D is uncertain. This TCR was recovered from a girl aged 2-10 years with multiple sclerosis. CDR3 protein: CASSLGGKDNEQFF. The CDR3 bases are TGCGCCAGCAGCTTGGGGGGAAAAGACAATGAGCAGTTCTTC.